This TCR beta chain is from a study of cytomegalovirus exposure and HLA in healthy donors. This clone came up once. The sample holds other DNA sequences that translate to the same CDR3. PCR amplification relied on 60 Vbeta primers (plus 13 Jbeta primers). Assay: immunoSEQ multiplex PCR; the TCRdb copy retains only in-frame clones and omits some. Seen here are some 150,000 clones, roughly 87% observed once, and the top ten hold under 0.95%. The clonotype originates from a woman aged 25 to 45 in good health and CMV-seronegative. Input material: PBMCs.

Here the CDR3 reads CASSLGGQPQHF. The CDR3 DNA is TGTGCCAGCAGCTTGGGGGGGCAGCCCCAGCATTTT. This chain links TRBV7-6 with TRBJ1-5; tentatively, D is TRBD1 (5 bases). CDR1 SGHVS and CDR2 FNYEAQ come from the germline V gene. V gave up 3 bases and J gave up 7 bases, with 7 bases separating them. The CDR3 spans 12 residues.